This paragraph reports one T cell receptor beta chain. The antigen is undetermined. These data originate in a study of radiotherapy plus CTLA-4 blockade in lung cancer. Study at large: Around 18% of enrolled patients responded objectively, and over 30% had disease control.

Using immunoSEQ multiplex PCR, the repertoire was profiled, and TCRdb retains in-frame clones only, with some absent. The sample lists under 95,000 clones; 78% were seen once. Points from the study as a whole: Strongest reported response predictors: early blood clone changes and post-radiation interferon-beta. In blood, after radiotherapy plus ipilimumab, tumor-derived TCR clones expanded.

V was pared by 3 bases and J by 0 bases, with 5 bases of the junction left unmatched. CDR1 and CDR2 (germline): SGHRS, YFSETQ. The CDR3 loop spans 17 amino acids. The chain links TRBV5-1 to TRBJ2-3; TRBD2 matches at 12 bases. This receptor was identified in a human donor with non-small cell lung cancer whose response to radiotherapy plus ipilimumab could not be evaluated. Some clones in this sample may be carry-over from other donors' samples. Source: peripheral blood, taken from a patient treated with radiotherapy plus ipilimumab. The CDR3 DNA sequence: TGCGCCAGCAGCTCGACTAGCGGGGGCCCGAGCACAGATACGCAGTATTTT. This translates into CASSSTSGGPSTDTQYF.